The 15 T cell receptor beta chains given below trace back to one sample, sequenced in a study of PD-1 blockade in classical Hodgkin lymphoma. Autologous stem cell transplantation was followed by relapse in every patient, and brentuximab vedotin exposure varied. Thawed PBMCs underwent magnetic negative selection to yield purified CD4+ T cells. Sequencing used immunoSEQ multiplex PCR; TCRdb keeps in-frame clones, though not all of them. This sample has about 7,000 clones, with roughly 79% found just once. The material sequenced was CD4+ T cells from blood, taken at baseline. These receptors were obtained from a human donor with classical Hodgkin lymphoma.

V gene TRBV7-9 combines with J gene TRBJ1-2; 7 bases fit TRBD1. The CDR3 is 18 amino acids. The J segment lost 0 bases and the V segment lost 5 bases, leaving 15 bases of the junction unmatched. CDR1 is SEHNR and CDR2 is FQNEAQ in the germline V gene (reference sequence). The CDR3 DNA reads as TGTGCCAGCAGCGCCTACTTCGGGACAGCTTTAGCTAACTATGGCTACACCTTC. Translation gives CASSAYFGTALANYGYTF.

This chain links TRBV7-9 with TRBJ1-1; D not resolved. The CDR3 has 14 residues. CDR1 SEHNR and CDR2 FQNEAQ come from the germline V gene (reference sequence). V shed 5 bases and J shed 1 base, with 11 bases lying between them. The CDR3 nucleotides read TGTGCCAGCAGCCGCACGCAACGGAACACTGAAGCTTTCTTT. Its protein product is CASSRTQRNTEAFF.

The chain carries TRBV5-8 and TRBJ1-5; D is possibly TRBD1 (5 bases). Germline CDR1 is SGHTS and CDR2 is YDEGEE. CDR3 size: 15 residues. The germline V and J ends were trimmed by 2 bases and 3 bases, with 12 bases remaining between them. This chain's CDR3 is CASSLGAASNQPQHF. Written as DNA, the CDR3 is TGTGCCAGCAGCTTAGGGGCAGCTTCCAATCAGCCCCAGCATTTT.

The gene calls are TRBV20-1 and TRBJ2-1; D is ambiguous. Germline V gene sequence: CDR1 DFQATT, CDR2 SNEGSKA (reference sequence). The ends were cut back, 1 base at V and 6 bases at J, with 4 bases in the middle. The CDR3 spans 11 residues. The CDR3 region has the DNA TGCAGTGCTAGAGTGGGCAATGAGCAGTTCTTC. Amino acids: CSARVGNEQFF.

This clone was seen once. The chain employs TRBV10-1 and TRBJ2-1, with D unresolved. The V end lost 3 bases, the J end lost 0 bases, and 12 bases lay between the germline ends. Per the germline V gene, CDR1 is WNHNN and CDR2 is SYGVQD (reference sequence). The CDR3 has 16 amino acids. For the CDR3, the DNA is TGCGCCAGCAGTGAAAATAGGCCCAGCTCCTACAATGAGCAGTTCTTC. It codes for CASSENRPSSYNEQFF.

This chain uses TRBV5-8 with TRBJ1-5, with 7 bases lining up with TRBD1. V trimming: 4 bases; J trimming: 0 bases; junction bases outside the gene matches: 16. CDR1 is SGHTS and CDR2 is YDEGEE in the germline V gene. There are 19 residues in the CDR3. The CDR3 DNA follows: TGTGCCAGCAGCGGCCTCCTCTTGGGGACAGCGGATAGCAATCAGCCCCAGCATTTT. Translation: CASSGLLLGTADSNQPQHF.

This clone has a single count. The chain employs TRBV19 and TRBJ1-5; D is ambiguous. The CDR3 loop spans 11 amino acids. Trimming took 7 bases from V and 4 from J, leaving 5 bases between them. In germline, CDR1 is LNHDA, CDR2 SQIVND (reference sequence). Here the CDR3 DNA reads TGTGCCAGTAAAGGGAATCAGCCCCAGCATTTT. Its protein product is CASKGNQPQHF.

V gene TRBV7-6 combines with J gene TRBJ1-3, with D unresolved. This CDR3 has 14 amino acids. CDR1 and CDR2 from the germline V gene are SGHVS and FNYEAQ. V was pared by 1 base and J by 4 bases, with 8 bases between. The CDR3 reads CASSLDLEGNTIYF. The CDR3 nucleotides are TGTGCCAGCAGCTTAGACCTCGAAGGAAACACCATATATTTT.

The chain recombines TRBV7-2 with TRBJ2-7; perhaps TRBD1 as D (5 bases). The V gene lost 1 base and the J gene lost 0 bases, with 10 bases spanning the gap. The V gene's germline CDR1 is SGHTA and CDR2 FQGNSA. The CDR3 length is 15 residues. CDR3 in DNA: TGTGCCAGCAGCTTAGGGGGCAAGGGCTCCTACGAGCAGTACTTC. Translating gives CASSLGGKGSYEQYF. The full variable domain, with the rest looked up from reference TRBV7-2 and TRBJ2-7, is GAGVSQSPSNKVTEKGKDVELRCDPISGHTALYWYRQSLGQGLEFLIYFQGNSAPDKSGLPSDRFSAERTGGSVSTLTIQRTQQEDSAVYLCASSLGGKGSYEQYFGPGTRLTVT.

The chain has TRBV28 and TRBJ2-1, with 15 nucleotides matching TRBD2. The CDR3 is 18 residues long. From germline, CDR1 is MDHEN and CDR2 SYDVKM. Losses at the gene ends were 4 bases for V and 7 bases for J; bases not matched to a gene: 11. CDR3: CASSSTATGTSGGNEQFF. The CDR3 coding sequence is TGTGCCAGCAGTTCCACTGCTACCGGGACTAGCGGGGGGAATGAGCAGTTCTTC.

The CDR3 sequence is CASSFSTGHRSYEQYF. The DNA of the CDR3 is TGTGCCAGCAGCTTCTCTACGGGACACCGATCCTACGAGCAGTACTTC. The V gene is TRBV5-8, the J gene TRBJ2-7, with TRBD1 as a possible D gene (6 bases). CDR3 size: 16 residues. The V gene lost 2 bases and the J gene lost 1 base, with 16 bases spanning the gap. The germline CDR1 and CDR2 sequences are SGHTS and YDEGEE.

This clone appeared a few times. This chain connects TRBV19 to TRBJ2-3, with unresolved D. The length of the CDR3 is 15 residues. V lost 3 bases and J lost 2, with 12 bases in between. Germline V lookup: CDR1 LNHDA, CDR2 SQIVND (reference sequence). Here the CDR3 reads CASSIIIGITDTQYF. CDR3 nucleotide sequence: TGTGCCAGTAGTATCATCATAGGAATCACAGATACGCAGTATTTT.

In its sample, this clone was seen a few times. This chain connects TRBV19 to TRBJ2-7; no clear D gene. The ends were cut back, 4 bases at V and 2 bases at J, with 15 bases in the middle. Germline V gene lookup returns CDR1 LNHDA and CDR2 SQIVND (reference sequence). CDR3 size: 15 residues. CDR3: CASSTTHAATYEQYF. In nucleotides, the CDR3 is TGTGCCAGTAGTACCACCCACGCAGCCACCTACGAGCAGTACTTC.

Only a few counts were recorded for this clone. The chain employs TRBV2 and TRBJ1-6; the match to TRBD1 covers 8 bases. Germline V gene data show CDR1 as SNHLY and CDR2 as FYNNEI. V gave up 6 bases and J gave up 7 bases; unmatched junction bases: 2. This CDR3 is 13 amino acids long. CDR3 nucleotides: TGTGCCAGCAGGGACAGGGAAAATTCACCCCTCCACTTT. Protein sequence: CASRDRENSPLHF.

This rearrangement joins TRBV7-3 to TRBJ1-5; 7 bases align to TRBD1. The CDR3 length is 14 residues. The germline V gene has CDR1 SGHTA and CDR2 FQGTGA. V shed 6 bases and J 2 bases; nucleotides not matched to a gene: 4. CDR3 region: CASSPTGGNQPQHF. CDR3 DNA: TGTGCCAGCAGTCCCACAGGGGGCAATCAGCCCCAGCATTTT.